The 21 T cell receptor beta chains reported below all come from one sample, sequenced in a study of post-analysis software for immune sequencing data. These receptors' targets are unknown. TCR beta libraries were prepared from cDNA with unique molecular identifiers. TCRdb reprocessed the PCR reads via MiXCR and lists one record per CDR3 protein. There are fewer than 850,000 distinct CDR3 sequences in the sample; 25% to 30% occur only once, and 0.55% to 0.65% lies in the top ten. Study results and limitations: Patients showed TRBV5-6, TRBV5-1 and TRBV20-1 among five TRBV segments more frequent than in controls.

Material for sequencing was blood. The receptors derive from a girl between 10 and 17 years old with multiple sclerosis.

The CDR3 reads CSVLQGLPMNTEAFF. Here the CDR3 DNA reads TGCAGCGTTTTACAGGGGCTTCCTATGAACACTGAAGCTTTCTTT. The genes are TRBV29-1 and TRBJ1-1, with 7 nucleotides matching TRBD1. The germline V gene encodes CDR1 SQVTM and CDR2 ANQGSEA. Trimming took 5 bases from V and 0 from J; bases not matched to a gene: 9. This CDR3 has 15 amino acids.

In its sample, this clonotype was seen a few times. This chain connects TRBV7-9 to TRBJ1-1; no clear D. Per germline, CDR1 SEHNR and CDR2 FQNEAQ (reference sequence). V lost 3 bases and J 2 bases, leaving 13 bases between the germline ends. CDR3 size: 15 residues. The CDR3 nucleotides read TGTGCCAGCAGCTTGGGCCGAGAACTAAACACTGAAGCTTTCTTT. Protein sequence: CASSLGRELNTEAFF.

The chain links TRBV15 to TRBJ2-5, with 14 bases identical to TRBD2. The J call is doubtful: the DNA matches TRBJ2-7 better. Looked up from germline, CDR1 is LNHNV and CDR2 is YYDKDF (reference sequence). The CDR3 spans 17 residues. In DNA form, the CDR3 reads TGTGCCACCAGCGCTCAATTTACGGGACTAGCGGGAGACGAGCAGTACTTC. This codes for CATSAQFTGLAGDEQYF.

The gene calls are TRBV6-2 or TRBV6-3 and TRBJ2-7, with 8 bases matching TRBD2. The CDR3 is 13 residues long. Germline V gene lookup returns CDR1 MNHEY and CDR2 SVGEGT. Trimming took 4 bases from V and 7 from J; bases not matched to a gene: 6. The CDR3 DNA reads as TGTGCCAGCAGTTTTACTAGCGGAAATGAGCAGTACTTC. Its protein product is CASSFTSGNEQYF.

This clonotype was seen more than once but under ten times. The CDR3 DNA follows: TGTGCCAGCACCTTCACCTTGGACGGTCTGGATGGCTACACCTTC. As protein: CASTFTLDGLDGYTF. The rearrangement uses TRBV6-2 or TRBV6-3 and TRBJ1-2; the D is unclear. The V gene's germline CDR1 is MNHEY and CDR2 SVGEGT. The CDR3 totals 15 residues. V lost 7 bases, J lost 6 bases, and 21 bases lay in between.

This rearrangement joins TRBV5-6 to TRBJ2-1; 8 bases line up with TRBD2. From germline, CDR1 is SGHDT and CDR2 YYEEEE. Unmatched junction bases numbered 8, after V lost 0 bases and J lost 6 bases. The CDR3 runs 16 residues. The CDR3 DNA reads TGTGCCAGCAGCTTGGATCCGGGAGGGCCCGGCAATGAGCAGTTCTTC. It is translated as CASSLDPGGPGNEQFF.

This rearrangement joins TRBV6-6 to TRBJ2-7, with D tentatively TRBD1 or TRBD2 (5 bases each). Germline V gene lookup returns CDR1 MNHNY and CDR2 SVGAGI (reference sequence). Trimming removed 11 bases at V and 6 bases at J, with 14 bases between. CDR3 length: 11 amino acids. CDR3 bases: TGTGCCTCCCGTGGGGGAGCCGAGCAGTACTTC. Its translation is CASRGGAEQYF.

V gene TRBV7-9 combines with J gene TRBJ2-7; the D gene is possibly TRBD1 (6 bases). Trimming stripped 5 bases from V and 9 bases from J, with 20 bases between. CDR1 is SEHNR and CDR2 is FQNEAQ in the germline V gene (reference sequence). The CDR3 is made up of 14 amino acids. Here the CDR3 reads CASSPPDSLPMQYF. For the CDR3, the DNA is TGTGCCAGCAGCCCACCGGACAGCCTGCCTATGCAGTACTTC.

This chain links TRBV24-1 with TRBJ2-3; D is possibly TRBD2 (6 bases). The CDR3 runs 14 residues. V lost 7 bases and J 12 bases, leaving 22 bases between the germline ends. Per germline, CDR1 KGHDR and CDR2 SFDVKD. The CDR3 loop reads CATRGDSAGLLQYF. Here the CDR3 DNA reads TGTGCCACCAGGGGAGACTCGGCGGGGTTGCTACAGTATTTT.

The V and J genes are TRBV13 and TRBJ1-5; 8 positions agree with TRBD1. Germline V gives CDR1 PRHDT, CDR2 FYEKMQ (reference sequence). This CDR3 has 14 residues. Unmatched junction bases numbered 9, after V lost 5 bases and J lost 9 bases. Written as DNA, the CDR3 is TGTGCCAGCAGCCCGACAGGGGCCCTTAGGCCCCAGCATTTT. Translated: CASSPTGALRPQHF.

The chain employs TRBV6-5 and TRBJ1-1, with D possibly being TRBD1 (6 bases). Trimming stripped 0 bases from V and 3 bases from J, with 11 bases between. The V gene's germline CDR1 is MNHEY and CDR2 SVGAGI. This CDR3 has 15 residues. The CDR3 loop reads CASSYSYRADTEAFF. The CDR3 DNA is TGTGCCAGCAGTTACTCGTACAGGGCCGACACTGAAGCTTTCTTT.

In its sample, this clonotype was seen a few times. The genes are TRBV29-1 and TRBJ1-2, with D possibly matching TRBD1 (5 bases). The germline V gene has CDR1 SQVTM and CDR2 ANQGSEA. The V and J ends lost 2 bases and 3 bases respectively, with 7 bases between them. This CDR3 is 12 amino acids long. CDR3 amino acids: CSVERGDYGYTF. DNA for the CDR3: TGCAGCGTTGAACGGGGCGACTATGGCTACACCTTC.

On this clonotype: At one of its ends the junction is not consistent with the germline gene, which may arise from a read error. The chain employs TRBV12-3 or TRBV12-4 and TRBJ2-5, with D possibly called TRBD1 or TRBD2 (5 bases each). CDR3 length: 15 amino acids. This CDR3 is CASTRDLYSPETRYF. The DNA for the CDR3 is TGTGCCAGCACCCGGGACCTCTATAGCCCAGAGACCCGGTACTTC.

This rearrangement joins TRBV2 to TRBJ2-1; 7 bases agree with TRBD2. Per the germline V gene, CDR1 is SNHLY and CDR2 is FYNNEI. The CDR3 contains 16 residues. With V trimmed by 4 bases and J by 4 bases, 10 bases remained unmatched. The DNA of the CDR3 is TGTGCCAGCAGTGGGGCCCTAGCGGAGAAATACAATGAGCAGTTCTTC. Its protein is CASSGALAEKYNEQFF.

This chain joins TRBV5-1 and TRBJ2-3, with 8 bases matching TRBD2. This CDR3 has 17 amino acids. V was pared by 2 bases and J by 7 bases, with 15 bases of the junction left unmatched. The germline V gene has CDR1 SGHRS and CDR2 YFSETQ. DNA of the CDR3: TGCGCCAGCAGCTTCCCCGGGGATGGAGCGGGGGCCTATACGCAGTATTTT. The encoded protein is CASSFPGDGAGAYTQYF.

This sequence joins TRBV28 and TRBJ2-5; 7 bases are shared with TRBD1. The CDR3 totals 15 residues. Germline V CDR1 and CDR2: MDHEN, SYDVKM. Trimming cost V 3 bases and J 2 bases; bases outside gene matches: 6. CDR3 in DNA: TGTGCCAGCAGTTTTCCCCGGGGACAGCAAGAGACCCAGTACTTC. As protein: CASSFPRGQQETQYF. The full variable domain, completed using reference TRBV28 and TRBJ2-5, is DVKVTQSSRYLVKRTGEKVFLECVQDMDHENMFWYRQDPGLGLRLIYFSYDVKMKEKGDIPEGYSVSREKKERFSLILESASTNQTSMYLCASSFPRGQQETQYFGPGTRLLVL.

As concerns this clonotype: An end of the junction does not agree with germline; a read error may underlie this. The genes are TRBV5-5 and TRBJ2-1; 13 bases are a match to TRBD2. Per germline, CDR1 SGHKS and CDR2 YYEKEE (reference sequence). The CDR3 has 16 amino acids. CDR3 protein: CASSWRTSGGGNKQFF. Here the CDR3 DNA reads TGTGCCAGCAGCTGGAGGACTAGCGGGGGCGGCAATAAGCAGTTCTTC.

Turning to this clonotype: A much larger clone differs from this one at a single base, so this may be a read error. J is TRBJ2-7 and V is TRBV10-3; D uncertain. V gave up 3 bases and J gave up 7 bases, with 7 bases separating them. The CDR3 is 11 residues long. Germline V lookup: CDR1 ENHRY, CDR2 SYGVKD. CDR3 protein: CAISEWNEQYF. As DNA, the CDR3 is TGTGCCATCAGTGAATGGAATGAGCAGTACTTC.

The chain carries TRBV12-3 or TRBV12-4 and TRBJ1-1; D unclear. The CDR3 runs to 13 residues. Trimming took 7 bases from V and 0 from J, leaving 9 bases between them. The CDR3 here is CASTVVMNTEAFF. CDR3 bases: TGTGCCAGCACCGTAGTAATGAACACTGAAGCTTTCTTT.

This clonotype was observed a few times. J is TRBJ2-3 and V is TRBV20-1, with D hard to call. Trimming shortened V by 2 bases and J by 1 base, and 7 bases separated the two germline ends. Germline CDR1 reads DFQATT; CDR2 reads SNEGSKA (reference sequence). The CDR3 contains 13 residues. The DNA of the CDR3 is TGCAGTGCTAGAACGGACCGCACAGATACGCAGTATTTT. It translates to CSARTDRTDTQYF.

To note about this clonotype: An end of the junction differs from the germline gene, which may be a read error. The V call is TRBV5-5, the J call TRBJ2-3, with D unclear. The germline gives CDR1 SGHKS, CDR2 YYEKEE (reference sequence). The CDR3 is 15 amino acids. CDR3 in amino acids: CANSLWPGSTDTQYF. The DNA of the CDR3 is TGTGCCAACAGCTTGTGGCCTGGTAGCACAGATACGCAGTATTTT.